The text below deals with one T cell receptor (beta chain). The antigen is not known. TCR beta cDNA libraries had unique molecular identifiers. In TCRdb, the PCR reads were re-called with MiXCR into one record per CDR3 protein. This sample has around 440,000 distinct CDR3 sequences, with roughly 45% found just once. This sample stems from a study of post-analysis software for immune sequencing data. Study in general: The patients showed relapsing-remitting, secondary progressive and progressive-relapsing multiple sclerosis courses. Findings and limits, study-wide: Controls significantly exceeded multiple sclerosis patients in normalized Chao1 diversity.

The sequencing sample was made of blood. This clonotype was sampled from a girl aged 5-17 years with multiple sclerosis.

The CDR3 DNA reads TGCGCCAGCAGCCAAGAAGGAATGGGACAGGCAGATAGCAATCAGCCCCAGCATTTT. Amino acids: CASSQEGMGQADSNQPQHF. The chain uses TRBV4-1 and TRBJ1-5, with TRBD1 matching over 8 bases. The CDR3 is 19 amino acids. The ends lost 0 bases at V and 0 bases at J; junction bases unmatched: 10. Germline CDR1 MGHRA, CDR2 YSYEKL.